This passage covers 29 T cell receptor beta chains from one sample sequenced in a study of blood T cell repertoires in COVID-19. TCRdb's table, derived via immunoSEQ multiplex PCR, lists solely in-frame clones and lacks some. The table shows roughly 220,000 clones, with more than 85% occurring only once. The sample taken for sequencing was peripheral blood. The receptors here all came from a woman in her forties or fifties with COVID-19, enrolled during active disease.

The gene calls are TRBV21-1 and TRBJ2-3; TRBD1 was called by the table and not checked on the DNA. TRBV21-1 is designated a pseudogene. The CDR3 totals 16 residues. Here the CDR3 DNA reads TGTGCCAGCAGCAACCCCCGGGACAGGGCAGCAGATACGCAGTATTTT. As protein: CASSNPRDRAADTQYF.

The V gene is TRBV5-1, the J gene TRBJ2-4; TRBD1 is a possible D gene (5 bases). Germline CDR1 SGHRS, CDR2 YFSETQ. V lost 4 bases to trimming and J lost 9 bases, with 17 bases between them. The CDR3 spans 14 residues. CDR3 sequence: CASSPNQGSGIQYF. The DNA of the CDR3 is TGCGCCAGCAGCCCAAACCAGGGAAGTGGCATTCAGTACTTC.

The chain employs TRBV6-5 and TRBJ1-1; D is unresolved. The germline V gene has CDR1 MNHEY and CDR2 SVGAGI. This CDR3 region has 14 residues. Trimming took off 5 bases at V and 6 bases at J, with 16 bases between the two ends. CDR3 nucleotide sequence: TGTGCCAGCAGTCACCTGACTGGGAGCGCTGAAGCTTTCTTT. It translates to CASSHLTGSAEAFF.

The count of this clone is one. The rearrangement links TRBV29-1 to TRBJ2-2; TRBD2 matches 9 bases. Germline CDR1 and CDR2: SQVTM and ANQGSEA. Losses at the gene ends were 6 bases for V and 1 base for J; bases not matched to a gene: 6. This CDR3 has 15 residues. The CDR3: CSVSSGGLNTGELFF. The CDR3 nucleotides read TGCAGCGTGAGTAGCGGGGGACTGAACACCGGGGAGCTGTTTTTT.

The CDR3 protein is CASSLEAGGSTDTQYF. The CDR3 nucleotides read TGTGCCAGCAGCTTAGAAGCGGGGGGGAGCACAGATACGCAGTATTTT. V and J are TRBV11-2 and TRBJ2-3; the match to TRBD2 covers 10 bases. The V and J ends lost 0 bases and 0 bases, in that order; junction bases with no gene match: 0. There are 16 residues in the CDR3. Per the germline V gene, CDR1 is SGHAT and CDR2 is FQNNGV.

The chain joins TRBV5-1 to TRBJ1-1, with D possibly matching TRBD1 (6 bases). Germline CDR1 reads SGHRS; CDR2 reads YFSETQ. This CDR3 contains 13 residues. With 1 base removed from V and 4 bases from J, the gap between germline ends came to 8 bases. DNA for the CDR3: TGCGCCAGCAGCTTGAGAGGGGGCACTGAAGCTTTCTTT. Protein sequence: CASSLRGGTEAFF.

The rearrangement uses TRBV12-3 or TRBV12-4 and TRBJ2-7; 8 positions match TRBD2. V dropped 11 bases and J dropped 4; count of bases not matched to a gene: 7. This CDR3 contains 12 residues. The CDR3 bases are TGTGCCTTCGGGGGGGAGAAGTACGAGCAGTACGTC. It specifies CAFGGEKYEQYV.

The V gene is TRBV2, the J gene TRBJ1-2, with D possibly matching TRBD1 (6 bases). This CDR3 spans 14 amino acids. Looked up from germline, CDR1 is SNHLY and CDR2 is FYNNEI. The V end was cut by 6 bases, the J end by 7 bases, with 18 bases between. The CDR3, as DNA: TGTGCCAGCAGGGCGCGGGGGGCGGTGGTTGGCTACACCTTC. Protein: CASRARGAVVGYTF.

This clone was counted a single time. The V gene is TRBV19, the J gene TRBJ1-1; D remains unclear. The CDR3 is 15 amino acids. Trimming pared 2 bases from V and 5 bases from J, leaving 15 bases between. Germline V gene lookup returns CDR1 LNHDA and CDR2 SQIVND (reference sequence). The CDR3 protein is CASSISLGDRTEAFF. The CDR3 nucleotides read TGTGCCAGTAGTATATCGTTGGGAGATAGGACTGAAGCTTTCTTT. Full variable domain (missing parts from reference TRBV19 and TRBJ1-1): DGGITQSPKYLFRKEGQNVTLSCEQNLNHDAMYWYRQDPGQGLRLIYYSQIVNDFQKGDIAEGYSVSREKKESFPLTVTSAQKNPTAFYLCASSISLGDRTEAFFGQGTRLTVV.

This clone was observed once. The J gene is TRBJ1-2, the V gene TRBV2; 8 nucleotides align to TRBD1. Germline values: CDR1 SNHLY, CDR2 FYNNEI. V lost 4 bases, J lost 6 bases, and 7 bases stayed unmatched. CDR3 length: 14 residues. The CDR3 reads CASSVIQGAHGYTF. CDR3 in DNA: TGTGCCAGCAGTGTGATTCAGGGGGCCCATGGCTACACCTTC.

The CDR3 sequence is CASSPGPGEGNQPQHF. The DNA of the CDR3 is TGCGCCAGCAGCCCCGGCCCAGGGGAAGGCAATCAGCCCCAGCATTTT. The genes are TRBV4-1 and TRBJ1-5, with a weak D call TRBD1 (6 bases). The CDR3 loop spans 16 amino acids. Trimming shortened V by 4 bases and J by 2 bases, and 15 bases separated the two germline ends. CDR1 and CDR2 from the germline V gene are MGHRA and YSYEKL.

This CDR3 is CASRATGGETQYF. The CDR3, as DNA: TGTGCCAGCAGGGCGACAGGGGGAGAGACCCAGTACTTC. The chain has TRBV5-4 and TRBJ2-5, with 9 bases lining up with TRBD1. Germline CDR1 reads SGHNT; CDR2 reads YYREEE (reference sequence). The CDR3 contains 13 residues. Trimming cost V 5 bases and J 4 bases; bases outside gene matches: 3.

This clone was observed a single time. The chain combines TRBV28 with TRBJ1-2, with 7 bases matching TRBD1. Trimming removed 7 bases from V and 8 bases from J; junction bases left unmatched: 16. The V gene's germline CDR1 is MDHEN and CDR2 SYDVKM. The CDR3 length is 15 residues. As DNA, the CDR3 is TGTGCCAGCACGGCCGGCCTGAGAGGGGGCGCGGGCTACACCTTC. Translating it yields CASTAGLRGGAGYTF.

The rearrangement uses TRBV12-3 or TRBV12-4 and TRBJ1-2; D possibly corresponds to TRBD1 (5 bases). V lost 3 bases to trimming and J lost 7 bases, with 12 bases between them. The CDR3 consists of 13 residues. CDR3 sequence (DNA): TGTGCCAGCAGTTTGGATCGGGGGTTTGGCTACACCTTC. The encoded protein is CASSLDRGFGYTF.

CDR3 coding DNA: TGTGCCAGCAGTCCCGGGACACCGAACACTGAAGCTTTCTTT. Protein: CASSPGTPNTEAFF. The gene calls are TRBV27 and TRBJ1-1, with D possibly matching TRBD1 (6 bases). The CDR3 spans 14 residues. Trimming shortened V by 5 bases and J by 1 base, and 11 bases separated the two germline ends. The V gene's germline CDR1 is MNHEY and CDR2 SMNVEV (reference sequence).

The CDR3 reads CASSNRERPYEQYV. CDR3 nucleotides: TGCGCCAGCAGTAACAGGGAAAGACCCTACGAGCAGTACGTC. The chain uses TRBV10-2 and TRBJ2-7; D possibly corresponds to TRBD1 (6 bases). The CDR3 has 14 amino acids. The germline CDR1 and CDR2 sequences are WSHSY and SAAADI. V lost 5 bases, J lost 2 bases, and 13 bases lay in between.

The V and J genes are TRBV5-5 and TRBJ2-5, with D possibly matching TRBD2 (5 bases). CDR3 length: 11 amino acids. Germline V gene data show CDR1 as SGHKS and CDR2 as YYEKEE (reference sequence). V shed 0 bases and J shed 10 bases, with 7 bases lying between them. The CDR3 DNA reads TGTGCCAGCAGCTTGGGAGGGTTCCAGTACTTC. It encodes CASSLGGFQYF.

This chain uses TRBV27 with TRBJ1-3, with a tentative D call TRBD1 (5 bases). Germline-derived CDR1 and CDR2 are MNHEY and SMNVEV (reference sequence). The length of the CDR3 is 15 residues. V dropped 6 bases and J dropped 0 bases, with 12 bases sitting between them. This CDR3 is CASSPDTSSGNTIYF. CDR3 in DNA: TGTGCCAGCAGCCCGGACACCAGCTCTGGAAACACCATATATTTT.

The CDR3 DNA sequence: TGTGCCAGCAGCCGTCCCGGGGGGCGAACTGAAGCTTTCTTT. Translating gives CASSRPGGRTEAFF. This chain uses TRBV14 with TRBJ1-1; D possibly corresponds to TRBD1 (6 bases). CDR1 is SGHDN and CDR2 is FVKESK in the germline V gene. This CDR3 region has 14 residues. With 4 bases removed from V and 5 bases from J, the gap between germline ends came to 14 bases.

The chain links TRBV5-6 to TRBJ2-7; D remains ambiguous. This CDR3 is built from 11 residues. The V gene's germline CDR1 is SGHDT and CDR2 YYEEEE. V lost 0 bases to trimming and J lost 7 bases, with 5 bases between them. The CDR3 region is CASSLVREQYF. In DNA, the CDR3 is TGTGCCAGCAGCTTGGTGCGGGAGCAGTACTTC.

This chain links TRBV19 with TRBJ1-5; the match to TRBD1 covers 8 bases. In germline, CDR1 is LNHDA, CDR2 SQIVND (reference sequence). V lost 8 bases, J lost 5 bases, and 17 bases stayed unmatched. The CDR3 is 17 amino acids. CDR3 sequence: CASFSLPPGQGDQPQHF. The DNA of the CDR3 is TGTGCCAGTTTCAGTCTACCCCCCGGACAGGGTGATCAGCCCCAGCATTTT.

The chain is built from TRBV7-2 and TRBJ2-7; 7 bases align to TRBD2. The CDR3 length is 13 residues. CDR1 SGHTA and CDR2 FQGNSA come from the germline V gene. With V trimmed by 3 bases and J by 3 bases, 2 bases remained unmatched. The CDR3 loop is CASSLGGVYEQYF. CDR3 nucleotides: TGTGCCAGCAGCTTGGGGGGGGTCTACGAGCAGTACTTC.

This clone was observed a handful of times. The chain is built from TRBV11-2 and TRBJ1-1; tentative D call: TRBD1 (6 bases). The CDR3 consists of 15 residues. V lost 5 bases to trimming and J lost 0 bases, with 13 bases between them. CDR1 SGHAT and CDR2 FQNNGV come from the germline V gene. This chain's CDR3 is CASSPYTGMNTEAFF. The CDR3 coding sequence is TGTGCCAGCAGCCCTTATACAGGGATGAACACTGAAGCTTTCTTT.

The chain has TRBV5-6 and TRBJ2-3; 14 bases align to TRBD2. V was clipped by 4 bases and J by 6 bases; unmatched bases: 7. CDR3 size: 16 residues. Looked up from germline, CDR1 is SGHDT and CDR2 is YYEEEE. In nucleotides, the CDR3 is TGTGCCAGCAGCCCGGGACTAGCGGGGGCCTCCGATACGCAGTATTTT. Its protein product is CASSPGLAGASDTQYF.

In DNA form, the CDR3 reads TGCGCCAGCAGCCCCTCAGGGTATAATGAAAAACTGTTTTTT. It translates to CASSPSGYNEKLFF. The V and J genes are TRBV5-1 and TRBJ1-4; tentative D call: TRBD1 (5 bases). V was shortened by 4 bases and J by 4 bases, with 11 bases between the two germline ends. Germline CDR1 and CDR2: SGHRS and YFSETQ. CDR3 size: 14 residues. Full variable domain (remainder filled in from reference TRBV5-1 and TRBJ1-4): KAGVTQTPRYLIKTRGQQVTLSCSPISGHRSVSWYQQTPGQGLQFLFEYFSETQRNKGNFPGRFSGRQFSNSRSEMNVSTLELGDSALYLCASSPSGYNEKLFFGSGTQLSVL.

The chain is built from TRBV5-4 and TRBJ2-3; the D gene is possibly TRBD2 (5 bases). V was trimmed by 4 bases and J by 8 bases, leaving 14 bases between them. The germline CDR1 and CDR2 sequences are SGHNT and YYREEE (reference sequence). The CDR3 extends over 13 amino acids. The CDR3 loop reads CASSLPEGATQYF. Here the CDR3 DNA reads TGTGCCAGCAGCCTCCCCGAGGGAGCTACGCAGTATTTT.

The CDR3 DNA reads as TGTGCCAGCATGTTTTGGGGGGACAGGGGGACCAATGAGCAGTTCTTC. Amino acid sequence: CASMFWGDRGTNEQFF. The genes are TRBV13 and TRBJ2-1, with 11 bases fitting TRBD1. After removal of 7 bases from V and 6 bases from J, the junction contained 11 bases not matched to a gene. Germline lookup yields CDR1 PRHDT and CDR2 FYEKMQ (reference sequence). The CDR3 covers 16 residues. The full variable domain, its missing parts supplied by reference TRBV13 and TRBJ2-1, is AAGVIQSPRHLIKEKRETATLKCYPIPRHDTVYWYQQGPGQDPQFLISFYEKMQSDKGSIPDRFSAQQFSDYHSELNMSSLELGDSALYFCASMFWGDRGTNEQFFGPGTRLTVL.

The chain joins TRBV10-3 to TRBJ2-7; 8 bases line up with TRBD1. CDR3 length: 14 residues. CDR1 and CDR2 from the germline V gene are ENHRY and SYGVKD. The trim removed 3 bases at V and 4 bases at J, leaving 5 bases unmatched. Here the CDR3 reads CAISDSQGAYEQYV. For the CDR3, the DNA is TGTGCCATCAGTGATTCGCAGGGGGCATACGAGCAGTACGTC.

The chain uses TRBV4-1 and TRBJ2-3; 7 nucleotides agree with TRBD1. V gave up 3 bases and J gave up 3 bases; unmatched junction bases: 9. Germline CDR1 reads MGHRA; CDR2 reads YSYEKL. CDR3 size: 16 residues. The CDR3 DNA reads as TGCGCCAGCAGCCACCCCGCGAGGGGGCCGACAGATACGCAGTATTTT. Its translation: CASSHPARGPTDTQYF.